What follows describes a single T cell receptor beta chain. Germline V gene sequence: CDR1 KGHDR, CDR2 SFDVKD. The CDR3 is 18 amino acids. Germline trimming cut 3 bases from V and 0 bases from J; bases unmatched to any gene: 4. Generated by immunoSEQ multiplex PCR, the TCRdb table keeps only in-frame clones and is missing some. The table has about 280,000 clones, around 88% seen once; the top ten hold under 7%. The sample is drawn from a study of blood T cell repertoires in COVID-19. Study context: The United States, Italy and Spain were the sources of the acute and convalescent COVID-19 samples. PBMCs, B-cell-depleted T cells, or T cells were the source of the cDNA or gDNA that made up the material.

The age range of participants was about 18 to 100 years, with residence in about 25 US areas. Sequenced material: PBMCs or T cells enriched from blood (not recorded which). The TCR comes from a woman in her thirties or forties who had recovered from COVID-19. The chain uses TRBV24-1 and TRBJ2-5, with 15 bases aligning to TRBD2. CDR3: CATSDNGLAGGYQETQYF. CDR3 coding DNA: TGTGCCACCAGTGATAACGGACTAGCGGGGGGGTACCAAGAGACCCAGTACTTC.